This entry features one T cell receptor beta chain sequence. Its antigen is as yet unknown. This sample was taken from a study of cytomegalovirus exposure and HLA in healthy donors. Regarding the study as a whole: In a later analysis, V- and J-gene trimming of beta chains associated with a DCLRE1C missense variant, replicated independently.

CDR3 size: 15 residues. The ends were cut back, 5 bases at V and 0 bases at J, with 11 bases in the middle. CDR1 MNHEY and CDR2 SVGAGI come from the germline V gene. PCR involved 60 Vbeta and 13 Jbeta primers. Assay used: immunoSEQ multiplex PCR; TCRdb lists only in-frame clones, some missing. The sample lists just over 95,000 clones, around three quarters occurring once. This sequence joins TRBV6-5 and TRBJ1-3; weak D call: TRBD1 (5 bases). The sequenced sample consisted of PBMCs. The source is a human donor in good health. The CDR3: CASSPHGGSGNTIYF. The CDR3 nucleotides read TGTGCCAGCAGTCCCCACGGGGGCTCTGGAAACACCATATATTTT.